Following are 3 T cell receptor beta chains from one sample sequenced in a study of shared clonotypes between healthy human individuals. Repertoires were generated with immunoSEQ multiplex PCR, while TCRdb's copy carries only in-frame clones and drops some. There are a few million clones in the sample; 85% to 95% occur only once, and around 0.35% lies in the top ten. The material sequenced was naive CD4+ T cells from PBMCs. Sample subset: CD45RA+ positively selected. All receptors derive from a young man in good health. Some clones in this sample may be carry-over from other donors' samples.

CDR3 sequence: CASRPHQGEAFF. CDR3 DNA: TGTGCCAGCAGGCCCCATCAGGGTGAAGCTTTCTTT. This rearrangement joins TRBV6-6 to TRBJ1-1, with TRBD1 as a possible D gene (5 bases). Germline CDR1 MNHNY, CDR2 SVGAGI (reference sequence). The CDR3 contains 12 residues. Trimming took 6 bases from V and 7 from J, leaving 12 bases between them.

This rearrangement joins TRBV5-1 to TRBJ2-1; D might be TRBD2 (6 bases). The CDR3 has 16 amino acids. The germline V gene has CDR1 SGHRS and CDR2 YFSETQ. The V end lost 5 bases, the J end lost 4 bases, and 19 bases lay between the germline ends. The CDR3 loop is CASRTGTQLYYNEQFF. CDR3 DNA sequence: TGCGCCAGCAGAACCGGGACTCAGTTGTATTACAATGAGCAGTTCTTC.

J is TRBJ1-3 and V is TRBV30, with TRBD1 matching 7 bases. V lost 8 bases to trimming and J lost 4 bases; unmatched junction nucleotides: 8. This CDR3 has 13 residues. Per the germline V gene, CDR1 is GTSNPN and CDR2 is SVGIG (reference sequence). CDR3 sequence (DNA): TGTGCCCGGGACCGGACAGGCGGAAACACCATATATTTT. As protein: CARDRTGGNTIYF.